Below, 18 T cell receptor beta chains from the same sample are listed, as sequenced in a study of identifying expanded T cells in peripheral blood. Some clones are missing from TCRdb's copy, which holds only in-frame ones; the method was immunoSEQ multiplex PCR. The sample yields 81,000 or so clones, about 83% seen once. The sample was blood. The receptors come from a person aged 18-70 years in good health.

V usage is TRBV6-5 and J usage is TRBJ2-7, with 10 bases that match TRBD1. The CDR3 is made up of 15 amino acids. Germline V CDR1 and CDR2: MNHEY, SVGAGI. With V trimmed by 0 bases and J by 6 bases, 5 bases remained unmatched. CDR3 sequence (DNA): TGTGCCAGCAGTTACTCCGACAGGGGGCGTACCGAGCAGTACTTC. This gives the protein CASSYSDRGRTEQYF.

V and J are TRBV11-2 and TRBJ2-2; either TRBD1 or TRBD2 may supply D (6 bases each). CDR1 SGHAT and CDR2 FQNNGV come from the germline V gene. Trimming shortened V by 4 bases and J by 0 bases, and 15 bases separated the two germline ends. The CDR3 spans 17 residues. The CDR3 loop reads CASSSKGGFANTGELFF. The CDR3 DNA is TGTGCCAGCAGCTCGAAGGGGGGATTCGCGAACACCGGGGAGCTGTTTTTT.

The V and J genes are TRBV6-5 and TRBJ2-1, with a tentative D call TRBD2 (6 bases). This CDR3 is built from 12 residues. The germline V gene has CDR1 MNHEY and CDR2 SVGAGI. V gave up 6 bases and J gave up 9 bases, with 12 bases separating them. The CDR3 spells CASSLTGVEQFF. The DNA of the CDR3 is TGTGCCAGCAGCCTCACGGGGGTTGAGCAGTTCTTC.

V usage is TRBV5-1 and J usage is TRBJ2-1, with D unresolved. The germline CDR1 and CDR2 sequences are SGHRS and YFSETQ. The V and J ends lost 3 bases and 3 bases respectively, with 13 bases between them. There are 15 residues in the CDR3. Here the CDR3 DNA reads TGCGCCAGCAGCTCGGACCCGTATCACTACAATGAGCAGTTCTTC. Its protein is CASSSDPYHYNEQFF. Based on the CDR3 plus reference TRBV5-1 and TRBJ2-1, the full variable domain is KAGVTQTPRYLIKTRGQQVTLSCSPISGHRSVSWYQQTPGQGLQFLFEYFSETQRNKGNFPGRFSGRQFSNSRSEMNVSTLELGDSALYLCASSSDPYHYNEQFFGPGTRLTVL.

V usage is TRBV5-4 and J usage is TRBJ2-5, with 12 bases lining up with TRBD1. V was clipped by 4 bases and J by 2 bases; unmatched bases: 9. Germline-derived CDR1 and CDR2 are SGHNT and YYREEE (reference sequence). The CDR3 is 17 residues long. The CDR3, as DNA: TGTGCCAGCAGCAAAGGGACAGGGGGCTGGGGGCAAGAGACCCAGTACTTC. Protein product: CASSKGTGGWGQETQYF.

CDR3 DNA: TGTGCCAGCAGTTTGCCGGGACGGTTCTACGAGCAGTACTTC. It translates to CASSLPGRFYEQYF. V usage is TRBV28 and J usage is TRBJ2-7; D could derive from TRBD1 or TRBD2 (5 bases each). The CDR3 extends over 14 amino acids. V lost 3 bases and J lost 3, with 12 bases in between. Germline V lookup: CDR1 MDHEN, CDR2 SYDVKM.

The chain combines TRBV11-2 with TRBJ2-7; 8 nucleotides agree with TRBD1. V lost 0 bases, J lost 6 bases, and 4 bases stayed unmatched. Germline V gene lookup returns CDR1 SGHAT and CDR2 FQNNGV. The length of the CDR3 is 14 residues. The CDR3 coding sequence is TGTGCCAGCAGCTTAGATGTGACAGGGGCCGAGCAGTACTTC. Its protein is CASSLDVTGAEQYF.

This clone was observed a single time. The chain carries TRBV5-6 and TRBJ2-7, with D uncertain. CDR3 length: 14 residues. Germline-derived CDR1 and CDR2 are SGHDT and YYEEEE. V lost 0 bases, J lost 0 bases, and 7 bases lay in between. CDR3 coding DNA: TGTGCCAGCAGCTTGGAAAGGAGCTCCTACGAGCAGTACTTC. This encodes CASSLERSSYEQYF.

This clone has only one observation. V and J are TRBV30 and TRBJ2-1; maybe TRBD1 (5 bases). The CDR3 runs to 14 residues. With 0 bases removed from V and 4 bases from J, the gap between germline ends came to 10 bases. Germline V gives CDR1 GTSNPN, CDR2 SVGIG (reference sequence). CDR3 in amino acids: CAWSVRTGYNEQFF. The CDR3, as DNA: TGTGCCTGGAGTGTACGAACAGGATACAATGAGCAGTTCTTC.

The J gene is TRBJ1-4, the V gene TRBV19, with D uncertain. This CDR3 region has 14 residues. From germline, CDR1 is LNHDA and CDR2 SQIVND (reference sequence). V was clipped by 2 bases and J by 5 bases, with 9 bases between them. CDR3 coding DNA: TGTGCCAGTAGTATATCGCCGGTAAATGAAAAACTGTTTTTT. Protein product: CASSISPVNEKLFF.

The CDR3 DNA reads as TGCAGCGTCGAGGGACAGGGAAAAGATACGCAGTATTTT. Protein: CSVEGQGKDTQYF. The chain uses TRBV29-1 and TRBJ2-3, with 9 bases that match TRBD1. The CDR3 consists of 13 residues. CDR1 and CDR2 from the germline V gene are SQVTM and ANQGSEA. V was pared by 6 bases and J by 5 bases, with 6 bases of the junction left unmatched.

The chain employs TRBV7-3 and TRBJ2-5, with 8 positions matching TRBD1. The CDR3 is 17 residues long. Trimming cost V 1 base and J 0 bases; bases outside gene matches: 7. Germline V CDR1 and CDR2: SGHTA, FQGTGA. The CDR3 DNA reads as TGTGCCAGCAGCTTAAGAGGGGGGACAGGAGACCAAGAGACCCAGTACTTC. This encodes CASSLRGGTGDQETQYF.

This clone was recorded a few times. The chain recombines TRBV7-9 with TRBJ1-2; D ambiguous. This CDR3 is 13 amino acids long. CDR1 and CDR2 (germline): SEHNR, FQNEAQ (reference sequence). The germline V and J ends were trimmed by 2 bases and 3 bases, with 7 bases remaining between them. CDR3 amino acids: CASSLRADYGYTF. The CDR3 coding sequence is TGTGCCAGCAGCTTAAGGGCAGACTATGGCTACACCTTC.

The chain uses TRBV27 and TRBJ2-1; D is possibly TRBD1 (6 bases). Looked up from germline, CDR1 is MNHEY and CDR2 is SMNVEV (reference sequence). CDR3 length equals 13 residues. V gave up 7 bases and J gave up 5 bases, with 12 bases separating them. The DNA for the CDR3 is TGTGCCAGCATCAACAGGGTCCACAATGAGCAGTTCTTC. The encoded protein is CASINRVHNEQFF.

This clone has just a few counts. The CDR3 here is CSARDGNQPQHF. For the CDR3, the DNA is TGCAGCGCCCGGGACGGCAATCAGCCCCAGCATTTT. The V gene is TRBV29-1, the J gene TRBJ1-5, with D possibly matching TRBD1 (5 bases). The CDR3 has 12 residues. V lost 7 bases to trimming and J lost 2 bases, with 9 bases between them. The germline V gene encodes CDR1 SQVTM and CDR2 ANQGSEA.

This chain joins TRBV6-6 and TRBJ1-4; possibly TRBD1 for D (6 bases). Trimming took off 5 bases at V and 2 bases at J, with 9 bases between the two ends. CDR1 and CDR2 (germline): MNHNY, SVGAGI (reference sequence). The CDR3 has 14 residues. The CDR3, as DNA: TGTGCCAGCAGTCCGACAGGCACTAATGAAAAACTGTTTTTT. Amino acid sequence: CASSPTGTNEKLFF.

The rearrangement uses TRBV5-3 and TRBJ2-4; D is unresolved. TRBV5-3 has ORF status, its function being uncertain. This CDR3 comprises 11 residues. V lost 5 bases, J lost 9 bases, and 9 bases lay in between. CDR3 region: CARRGRGIQYF. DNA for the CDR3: TGTGCCAGAAGAGGCCGCGGCATTCAGTACTTC.

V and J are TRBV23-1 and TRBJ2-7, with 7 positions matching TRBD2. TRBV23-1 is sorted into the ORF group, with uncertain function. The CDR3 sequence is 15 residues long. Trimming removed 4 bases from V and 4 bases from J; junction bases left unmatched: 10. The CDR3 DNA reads TGCGCCAGCAGTCCGGGGGGTTCCCATCTTTACGAGCAGTACTTC. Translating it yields CASSPGGSHLYEQYF.